This T cell receptor beta chain was documented in a study of blood T cells in healthy people across ages. Broader study findings: Observed TCR beta diversity showed a strong correlation with the percentage of naive T cells as measured by flow cytometry. A roughly linear age-dependent decrease characterized TCR beta diversity per million T cells. Estimated diversity across one million T cells was deemed an underestimate.

Ten milliliters was the volume of peripheral blood drawn from each donor. The authors ran a second PCR of about 7 to 11 cycles using a sample-barcoded 5' primer and a J-beta primer mix. TCRdb re-called the 5' RACE reads through MiXCR, storing one row per CDR3 protein. The data show 630,000 or so distinct CDR3 sequences, with roughly 32% seen just once and 15% held by the top ten. The CDR3 runs to 12 residues. Germline V gives CDR1 DFQATT, CDR2 SNEGSKA (reference sequence). Deletions cut 2 bases from V and 6 bases from J, with 11 bases between. Comment on this clonotype: No antigen is known for it.

The origin of this receptor is a woman aged 80 or over in good health. J is TRBJ2-7 and V is TRBV20-1; D is ambiguous. The sequencing input was blood. The CDR3 here is CSARQTLGEQYF. In DNA form, the CDR3 reads TGCAGTGCTAGACAAACACTGGGCGAGCAGTACTTC.